A selection of T cell receptor beta chains follows, all from one sample in a study of cytomegalovirus exposure and HLA in healthy donors. TCRdb keeps only in-frame clones here, not all; method: immunoSEQ multiplex PCR. The top ten hold about 6.3% of the sample, which has 150,000 to 200,000 clones, around 80% seen once. Sequencing input: PBMCs. Receptors were obtained from a male donor in good health and CMV-seropositive. Both conserved end residues are part of each CDR3. A D gene is named only where the DNA matches it firmly. Size tells how often a clone was seen (once, few, many) or the class of an expanded clone, and some rows leave it out.

j_call,v_call,clone_size,d_call,cdr3_nt,cdr3_aa
TRBJ2-5,TRBV9,-,-,TGTGCCAGCAGCGTAGGGCAGGCCGTAGAGACCCAGTACTTC,CASSVGQAVETQYF
TRBJ2-7,TRBV4-3,-,-,TGCGCCAGCAGCCAAGATAGCCTCTCCTACGAGCAGTACTTC,CASSQDSLSYEQYF
TRBJ2-7,TRBV30,-,-,TGTGCCTGGAGTGTACGAGTCTACGAGCAGTACTTC,CAWSVRVYEQYF
TRBJ1-1,TRBV20-1,few,-,TGCAGTGCTAGTGTTAGTACGATGGCTTTCTTT,CSASVSTMAFF
TRBJ1-3,TRBV23-1,few,TRBD1,TGCGCCAGCAGTGGACAGGGGAAAAACACCATATATTTT,CASSGQGKNTIYF
TRBJ2-2,TRBV6-6,-,TRBD1,TGTGCCAGCAGACCCGGTAGGGGGCAAAACACCGGGGAGCTGTTTTTT,CASRPGRGQNTGELFF
TRBJ2-1,TRBV7-8,-,TRBD1,TGTGCCAGCAGCCCAGGACAGGCCGACGGACAGTTCTTC,CASSPGQADGQFF
TRBJ1-6,TRBV6-1,-,TRBD1,TGTGCCAGCAGTATTGACAGGGTCGGCTCACCCCTCCACTTT,CASSIDRVGSPLHF
TRBJ2-5,TRBV18,-,TRBD1,TGTGCCAGCACGACAGGGGGGCGCCAAGAGACCCAGTACTTC,CASTTGGRQETQYF
TRBJ2-7,TRBV2,-,-,TGTGCCAGCAGTGAGCAGGGGTTGGGCGGGCAGTACTTC,CASSEQGLGGQYF
TRBJ2-7,TRBV28,-,-,TGTGCCAGCAGTGAAGGCCGGGACGAGCAGTACTTC,CASSEGRDEQYF
TRBJ1-2,TRBV7-2,-,-,TGTGCCAGCAGCTTACGGGGAGGGACAACTAACTATGGCTACACCTTC,CASSLRGGTTNYGYTF
TRBJ2-5,TRBV15,-,TRBD2,TGTGCCACCTGGGGACTAGCGGAAGAGACCCAGTACTTC,CATWGLAEETQYF
TRBJ2-1,TRBV5-1,-,-,TGCGCCAGCAGCTTGGACTTCAATGAGCAGTTCTTC,CASSLDFNEQFF
TRBJ2-2,TRBV9,-,-,TGTGCCAGCAGGGAGACAGGTGGCACCGGGGAGCTGTTTTTT,CASRETGGTGELFF
TRBJ1-1,TRBV5-1,-,TRBD1,TGCGCCAGCAGGGAGACAGGGGCCAACACTGAAGCTTTCTTT,CASRETGANTEAFF
TRBJ1-4,TRBV15,-,TRBD1,TGTGCCACCAGCAGGCAGGGGGCGGCTAATGAAAAACTGTTTTTT,CATSRQGAANEKLFF
TRBJ1-1,TRBV29-1,-,TRBD1,TGCAGGGGACAGGGCGGGGACACTGAAGCTTTCTTT,CRGQGGDTEAFF
TRBJ2-3,TRBV6-6,-,TRBD2,TGTGCCAGCAGGGGGACTAGCAGGGGGACAGATACGCAGTATTTT,CASRGTSRGTDTQYF
TRBJ1-2,TRBV7-6,-,-,TGTGCCAGCAGCCCACCGCCCCCGGGTGTCCTTGGCTACACCTTC,CASSPPPPGVLGYTF
TRBJ2-7,TRBV19,-,TRBD2,TGTGCCAGTAGTATCGGGAGGGCTCTGAACGAGCAGTACTTC,CASSIGRALNEQYF
TRBJ1-4,TRBV6-6,-,-,TGTGCCAGCAGCGGGGGGCTCATTGAAAAACTGTTTTTT,CASSGGLIEKLFF
TRBJ2-7,TRBV9,-,-,TGTGCCAGCAGCGCCGGGTACGAGCAGTACTTC,CASSAGYEQYF
TRBJ2-7,TRBV19,-,-,TGTGCCAGTAGGGCACAGGTAGGTTCCTACGAGCAGTACTTC,CASRAQVGSYEQYF
TRBJ2-5,TRBV7-3,-,TRBD2,TGTGCCAGCAGGTCGGGACTAGCGGGAACCCAAGAGACCCAGTACTTC,CASRSGLAGTQETQYF
TRBJ2-3,TRBV7-8,-,-,TGTGCCAGCACCCACCGAGCGGTTTCTCCGCAGTATTTT,CASTHRAVSPQYF
TRBJ1-1,TRBV4-1,-,-,TGCGCCAGCAGCCGGACAGCGGACATCCCGAAGGACACTGAAGCTTTCTTT,CASSRTADIPKDTEAFF